The clone carrying this T cell receptor (beta chain) turned up a few times. This sample is drawn from a study of blood T cells in healthy people across ages. The CDR3 length is 16 residues. Looked up from germline, CDR1 is LGHNA and CDR2 is YNFKEQ. J gave up 7 bases and V 0 bases, and 9 bases lay outside the gene matches. A second about 6 to 12 cycle PCR used barcoded and J-beta primers. With 12 random nucleotides, a template-switch adaptor tagged each individual cDNA molecule. Each sample yielded at least 2.5 million CDR3-containing paired-end reads. TCRdb ran MiXCR on the 5' RACE reads and lists one entry per CDR3 protein. The sample yields approximately 730,000 distinct CDR3 sequences, more than 40% seen once. The donors, healthy Caucasians from Russia, were aged 6 to 90.

The receptor was derived from a woman in her fifties or sixties in good health. Sequenced: blood. V gene TRBV4-2 combines with J gene TRBJ2-1; 7 bases are a match to TRBD2. CDR3 sequence reads: CASSQDQQRGRNEQFF. CDR3 bases: TGTGCCAGCAGCCAAGATCAGCAGCGGGGCCGGAATGAGCAGTTCTTC.